This passage covers 7 T cell receptor beta chains from one sample sequenced in a study of beta chain features in type 1 diabetes. Sequenced material consisted of expressed TCRB transcripts (all of the isolated RNA was reverse transcribed). Assay: immunoSEQ multiplex PCR; the TCRdb copy retains only in-frame clones and omits some. The table has hundreds of thousands of clones, approximately 30% seen once. Input material: naive CD4+ T cells from blood. The receptors derive from a man younger than 35 in good health.

The rearrangement uses TRBV29-1 and TRBJ2-7; D is possibly TRBD1 (6 bases). Germline CDR1 and CDR2: SQVTM and ANQGSEA. The CDR3 loop spans 11 amino acids. Trimming pared 3 bases from V and 3 bases from J, leaving 6 bases between. The CDR3 bases are TGCAGCGTTGAGACAGGCTACGAGCAGTACTTC. Its protein is CSVETGYEQYF.

The chain employs TRBV2 and TRBJ2-5; 10 positions match TRBD2. V was pared by 2 bases and J by 4 bases, with 4 bases of the junction left unmatched. In germline, CDR1 is SNHLY, CDR2 FYNNEI. CDR3 length: 15 residues. CDR3 nucleotides: TGTGCCAGCAGTGAAAGCAGCGGGAGGGGAGAGACCCAGTACTTC. This codes for CASSESSGRGETQYF.

This clone showed up just a few times. V usage is TRBV7-2 and J usage is TRBJ2-3, with 9 bases aligning to TRBD2. V was clipped by 1 base and J by 0 bases; unmatched bases: 5. Germline loops: CDR1 SGHTA, CDR2 FQGNSA. The CDR3 loop spans 17 amino acids. CDR3 bases: TGTGCCAGCAGCTTAGGGTCGGCGGGAGGGAGCACAGATACGCAGTATTTT. Encoded protein: CASSLGSAGGSTDTQYF.

The chain couples TRBV6-5 to TRBJ1-1; a possible D gene is TRBD1 (5 bases). The CDR3 contains 15 residues. CDR1 is MNHEY and CDR2 is SVGAGI in the germline V gene. V gave up 6 bases and J gave up 4 bases, with 18 bases separating them. The CDR3 is CASSLGKAGGTEAFF. The CDR3, as DNA: TGTGCCAGCAGCCTAGGTAAGGCCGGGGGCACTGAAGCTTTCTTT.

This clone was picked up a small number of times. The chain combines TRBV30 with TRBJ1-2, with D unclear. Germline V gene lookup returns CDR1 GTSNPN and CDR2 SVGIG (reference sequence). V lost 3 bases and J 8 bases, leaving 13 bases between the germline ends. The CDR3 runs to 12 residues. As DNA, the CDR3 is TGTGCCTGGAGACACAGCTCGAACGGCTACACCTTC. This codes for CAWRHSSNGYTF.

This clone was seen only a few times. The gene calls are TRBV14 and TRBJ2-5; the D gene is possibly TRBD2 (5 bases). CDR1 and CDR2 (germline): SGHDN, FVKESK. CDR3 length: 13 amino acids. V lost 5 bases, J lost 3 bases, and 10 bases lay in between. For the CDR3, the DNA is TGTGCCAGCAGCTTCCGGGGTGAAGAGACCCAGTACTTC. Its translation: CASSFRGEETQYF. The variable domain in full, completed from reference TRBV14 and TRBJ2-5, reads EAGVTQFPSHSVIEKGQTVTLRCDPISGHDNLYWYRRVMGKEIKFLLHFVKESKQDESGMPNNRFLAERTGGTYSTLKVQPAELEDSGVYFCASSFRGEETQYFGPGTRLLVL.

This chain links TRBV30 with TRBJ1-3, with D possibly being TRBD1 (6 bases). With 5 bases removed from V and 0 bases from J, the gap between germline ends came to 11 bases. The CDR3 consists of 14 residues. CDR1 is GTSNPN, CDR2 SVGIG, per germline (reference sequence). DNA of the CDR3: TGTGCCTGGGCAGGGGCTCCCTCTGGAAACACCATATATTTT. Residues: CAWAGAPSGNTIYF.